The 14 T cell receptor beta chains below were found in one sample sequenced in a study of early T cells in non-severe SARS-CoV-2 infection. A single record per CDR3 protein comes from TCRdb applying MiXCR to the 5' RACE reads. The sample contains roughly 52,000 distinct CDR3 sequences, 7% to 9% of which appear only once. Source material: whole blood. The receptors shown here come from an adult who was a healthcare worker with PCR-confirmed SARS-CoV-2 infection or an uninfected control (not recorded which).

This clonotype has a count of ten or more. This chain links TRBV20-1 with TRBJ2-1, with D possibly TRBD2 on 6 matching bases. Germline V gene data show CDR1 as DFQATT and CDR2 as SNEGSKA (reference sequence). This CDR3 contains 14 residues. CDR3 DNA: TGCAGCTTCTTGGGAGGACGCACACACAATGAGCAGTTCTTC. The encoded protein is CSFLGGRTHNEQFF.

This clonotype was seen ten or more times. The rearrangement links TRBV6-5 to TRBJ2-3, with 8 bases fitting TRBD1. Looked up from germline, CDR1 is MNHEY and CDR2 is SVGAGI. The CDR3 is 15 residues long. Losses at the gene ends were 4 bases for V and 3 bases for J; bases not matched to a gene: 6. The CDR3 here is CASSFDRGMTDTQYF. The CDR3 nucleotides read TGTGCCAGCAGTTTCGACAGGGGTATGACAGATACGCAGTATTTT.

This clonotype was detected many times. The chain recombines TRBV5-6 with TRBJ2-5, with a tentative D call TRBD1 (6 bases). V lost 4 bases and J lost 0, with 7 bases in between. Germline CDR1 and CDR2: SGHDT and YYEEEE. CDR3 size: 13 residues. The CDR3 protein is CASSRGYQETQYF. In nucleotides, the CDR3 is TGTGCCAGCAGCAGGGGGTACCAAGAGACCCAGTACTTC.

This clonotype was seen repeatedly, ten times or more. CDR3 protein: CASSPERETSGANVLTF. The CDR3 coding sequence is TGTGCCAGCAGCCCCGAGCGGGAGACCTCTGGGGCCAACGTCCTGACTTTC. V and J are TRBV4-2 and TRBJ2-6; 8 bases align to TRBD2. Losses at the gene ends were 4 bases for V and 0 bases for J; bases not matched to a gene: 5. CDR3 length: 17 amino acids. The germline V gene encodes CDR1 LGHNA and CDR2 YNFKEQ.

CDR3 in DNA: TGCAGCGTCACGACAGGGTGGGACAATCAGCCCCAGCATTTT. Protein sequence: CSVTTGWDNQPQHF. The J gene is TRBJ1-5, the V gene TRBV29-1; 7 positions match TRBD1. The CDR3 sequence is 14 residues long. The V gene's germline CDR1 is SQVTM and CDR2 ANQGSEA. The V and J ends lost 6 bases and 3 bases, in that order; junction bases with no gene match: 8. Combining the CDR3 with reference TRBV29-1 and TRBJ1-5 gives the whole variable domain SAVISQKPSRDICQRGTSLTIQCQVDSQVTMMFWYRQQPGQSLTLIATANQGSEATYESGFVIDKFPISRPNLTFSTLTVSNMSPEDSSIYLCSVTTGWDNQPQHFGDGTRLSIL.

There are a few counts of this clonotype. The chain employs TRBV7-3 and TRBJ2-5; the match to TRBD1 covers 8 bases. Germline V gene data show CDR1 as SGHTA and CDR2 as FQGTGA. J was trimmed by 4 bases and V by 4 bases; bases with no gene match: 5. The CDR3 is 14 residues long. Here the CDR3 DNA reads TGTGCCAGCAGCTCCGGACAGGGACTAGAGACCCAGTACTTC. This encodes CASSSGQGLETQYF.

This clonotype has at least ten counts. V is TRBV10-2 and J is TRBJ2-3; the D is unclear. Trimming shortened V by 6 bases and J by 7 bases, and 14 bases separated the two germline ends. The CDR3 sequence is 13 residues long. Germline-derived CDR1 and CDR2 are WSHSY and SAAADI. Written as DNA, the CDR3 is TGCGCCAGCAGGGCCTCGACTCACTATACGCAGTATTTT. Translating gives CASRASTHYTQYF.

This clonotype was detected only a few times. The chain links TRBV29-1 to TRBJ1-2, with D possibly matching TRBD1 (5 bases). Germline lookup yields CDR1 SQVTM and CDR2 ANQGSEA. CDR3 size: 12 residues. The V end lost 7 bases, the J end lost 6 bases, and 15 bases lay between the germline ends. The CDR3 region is CSAPRGTDGYTF. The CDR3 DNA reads TGCAGCGCCCCTCGAGGGACGGATGGCTACACCTTC.

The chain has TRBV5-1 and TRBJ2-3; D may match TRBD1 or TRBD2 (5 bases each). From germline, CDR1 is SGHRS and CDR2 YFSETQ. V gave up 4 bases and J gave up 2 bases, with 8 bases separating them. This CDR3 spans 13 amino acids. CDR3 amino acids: CASSGGYTDTQYF. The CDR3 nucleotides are TGCGCCAGCAGCGGGGGATACACAGATACGCAGTATTTT. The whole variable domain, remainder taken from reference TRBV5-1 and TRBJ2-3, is KAGVTQTPRYLIKTRGQQVTLSCSPISGHRSVSWYQQTPGQGLQFLFEYFSETQRNKGNFPGRFSGRQFSNSRSEMNVSTLELGDSALYLCASSGGYTDTQYFGPGTRLTVL.

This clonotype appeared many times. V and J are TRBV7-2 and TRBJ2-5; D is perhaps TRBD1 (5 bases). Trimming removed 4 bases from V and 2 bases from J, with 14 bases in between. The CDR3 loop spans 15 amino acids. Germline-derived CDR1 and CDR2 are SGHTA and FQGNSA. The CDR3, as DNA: TGTGCCAGCAGCTCACAACTCAGGGATCAAGAGACCCAGTACTTC. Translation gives CASSSQLRDQETQYF.

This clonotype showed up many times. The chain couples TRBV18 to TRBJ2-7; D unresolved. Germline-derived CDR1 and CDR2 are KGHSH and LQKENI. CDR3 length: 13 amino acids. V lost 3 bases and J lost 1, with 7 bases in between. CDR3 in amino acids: CASSPGASYEQYF. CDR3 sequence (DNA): TGTGCCAGCTCACCCGGAGCATCCTACGAGCAGTACTTC. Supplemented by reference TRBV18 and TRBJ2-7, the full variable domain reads NAGVMQNPRHLVRRRGQEARLRCSPMKGHSHVYWYRQLPEEGLKFMVYLQKENIIDESGMPKERFSAEFPKEGPSILRIQQVVRGDSAAYFCASSPGASYEQYFGPGTRLTVT.

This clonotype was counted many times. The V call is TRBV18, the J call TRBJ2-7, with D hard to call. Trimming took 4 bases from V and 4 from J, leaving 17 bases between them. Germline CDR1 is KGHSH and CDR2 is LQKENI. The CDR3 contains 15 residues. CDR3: CASSREDGAPYEQYF. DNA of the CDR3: TGTGCCAGCTCACGCGAGGACGGAGCCCCTTACGAGCAGTACTTC.

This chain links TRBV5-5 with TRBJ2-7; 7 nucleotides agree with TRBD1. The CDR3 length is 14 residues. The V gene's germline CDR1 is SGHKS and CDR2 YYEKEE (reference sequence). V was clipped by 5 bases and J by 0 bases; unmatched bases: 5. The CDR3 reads CASRFRDSSYEQYF. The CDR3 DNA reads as TGTGCCAGCAGATTCCGGGACAGCTCCTACGAGCAGTACTTC.

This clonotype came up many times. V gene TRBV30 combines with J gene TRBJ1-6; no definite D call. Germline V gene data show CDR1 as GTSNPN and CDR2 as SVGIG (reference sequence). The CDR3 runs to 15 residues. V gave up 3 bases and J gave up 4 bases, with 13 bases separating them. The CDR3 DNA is TGTGCCTGGAGAGAGTGGTCGCAGTATAATTCACCCCTCCACTTT. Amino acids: CAWREWSQYNSPLHF.